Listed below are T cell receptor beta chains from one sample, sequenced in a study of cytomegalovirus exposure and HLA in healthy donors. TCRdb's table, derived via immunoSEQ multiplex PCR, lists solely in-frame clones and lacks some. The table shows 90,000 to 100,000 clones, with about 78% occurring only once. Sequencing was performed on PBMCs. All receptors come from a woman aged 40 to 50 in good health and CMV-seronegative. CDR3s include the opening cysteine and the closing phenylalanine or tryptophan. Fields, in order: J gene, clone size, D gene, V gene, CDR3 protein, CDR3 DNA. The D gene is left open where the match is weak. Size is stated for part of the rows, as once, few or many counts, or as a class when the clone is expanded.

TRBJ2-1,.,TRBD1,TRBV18,CASSPDGQGYNEQFF,TGTGCCAGCTCACCCGATGGACAGGGCTACAATGAGCAGTTCTTC
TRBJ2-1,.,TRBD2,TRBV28,CASSQGLAGVNEQFF,TGTGCCAGCAGTCAGGGACTAGCGGGAGTCAATGAGCAGTTCTTC
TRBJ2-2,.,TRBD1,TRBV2,CASSETDRDAYWAGELFF,TGTGCCAGCAGTGAGACGGACAGGGATGCCTATTGGGCCGGGGAGCTGTTTTTT
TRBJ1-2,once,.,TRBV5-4,CASSLVDGGAKGYTF,TGTGCCAGCAGCTTGGTCGACGGAGGAGCAAAAGGCTACACCTTC
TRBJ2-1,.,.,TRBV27,CASKGGHTSSYNEQFF,TGTGCCAGCAAGGGCGGGCATACTAGCTCCTACAATGAGCAGTTCTTC
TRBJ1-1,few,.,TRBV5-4,CASSLGPRGGDNTEAFF,TGTGCCAGCAGCTTGGGGCCTCGGGGGGGCGATAACACTGAAGCTTTCTTT
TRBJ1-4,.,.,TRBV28,CASSRGGADEKLFF,TGTGCCAGCAGTCGGGGGGGGGCGGACGAAAAACTGTTTTTT
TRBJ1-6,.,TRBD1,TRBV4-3,CASSQDHRGESPLHF,TGCGCCAGCAGCCAAGATCACAGGGGTGAATCACCCCTCCACTTT
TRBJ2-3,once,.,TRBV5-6,CASSLALADTDTQYF,TGTGCCAGCAGCTTGGCCTTGGCGGACACAGATACGCAGTATTTT
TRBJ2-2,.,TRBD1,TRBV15,CATSRDQGDTGELFF,TGTGCCACCAGCAGAGATCAGGGGGACACCGGGGAGCTGTTTTTT